Listed below are T cell receptor beta chains from one sample, sequenced in a study of blood T cell repertoires in COVID-19. Some clones are missing from TCRdb's copy, which holds only in-frame ones; the method was immunoSEQ multiplex PCR. Of about 200,000 clones listed, approximately 91% are singletons. Sequencing was carried out using peripheral blood. The source of these receptors is a man aged 60 to 69 who had recovered from COVID-19. CDR3s include the opening cysteine and the closing phenylalanine or tryptophan. Each record gives: J gene, V gene, D gene, clone size, CDR3 DNA, CDR3 protein. The D gene is left open where the match is weak. Size values are once, few and many counts, or a class for expanded clones, and some rows have none.

J: TRBJ1-2; V: TRBV10-1; D: NA; size: NA; DNA: TGCGCCAGCAGATATTTTTCTAAGGGGGGGCGTACCTTC; CDR3: CASRYFSKGGRTF
J: TRBJ1-1; V: TRBV6-2/TRBV6-3; D: NA; size: NA; DNA: TGTGCCAGCAGTTACGCAGGGGTTGGGACTGAAGCTTTCTTT; CDR3: CASSYAGVGTEAFF
J: TRBJ2-6; V: TRBV6-1; D: NA; size: few; DNA: TGTGCCAGCAGTGAACCTGGCGGTTCTGGGGCCAACGTCCTGACTTTC; CDR3: CASSEPGGSGANVLTF
J: TRBJ1-3; V: TRBV7-9; D: NA; size: NA; DNA: TGTGCCAGCAGTCCTTCTGGAAACACCATATATTTT; CDR3: CASSPSGNTIYF
J: TRBJ1-1; V: TRBV28; D: NA; size: NA; DNA: TGTGCCAGCATTTCAGGGACACTACTTCAAGCTTTCTTT; CDR3: CASISGTLLQAFF
J: TRBJ1-2; V: TRBV19; D: TRBD1; size: NA; DNA: TGTGCCAGTAGTATAGACCTCACTACGACAGGGGCGGATGGCTACACCTTC; CDR3: CASSIDLTTTGADGYTF
J: TRBJ1-2; V: TRBV28; D: NA; size: NA; DNA: TGTGCCAGCAGTTTCGCCCCGGAGGGCTATGGCTACACCTTC; CDR3: CASSFAPEGYGYTF
J: TRBJ1-2; V: TRBV7-9; D: TRBD1; size: NA; DNA: TGTGCCAGCAACTCCTTCCAGGGGGCGAGTGGCTACACCTTC; CDR3: CASNSFQGASGYTF
J: TRBJ2-7; V: TRBV6-1; D: NA; size: NA; DNA: TGTGCCAGCAGTGAAGCAGAGGGTTACGAGCAGTACTTC; CDR3: CASSEAEGYEQYF
J: TRBJ2-2; V: TRBV19; D: NA; size: NA; DNA: TGTGCCAGTAGTATAGGACAGGAGTCCGGGGAGCTGTTTTTT; CDR3: CASSIGQESGELFF
J: TRBJ1-4; V: TRBV5-1; D: NA; size: NA; DNA: TGCGCCAGCAGCTTTGGACAGAATGAAAAACTGTTTTTT; CDR3: CASSFGQNEKLFF
J: TRBJ1-2; V: TRBV6-1; D: TRBD1; size: NA; DNA: TGTGCCAGCAGTGAAATGGGGACAGGGAGAAAATCCTATGGCTACACCTTC; CDR3: CASSEMGTGRKSYGYTF
J: TRBJ2-6; V: TRBV2; D: NA; size: few; DNA: TGTGCCAGCAGTGTGCGCTCTGGGGCCAACGTCCTGACTTTC; CDR3: CASSVRSGANVLTF
J: TRBJ2-7; V: TRBV11-3; D: NA; size: NA; DNA: TGTGCCAGCAGCTTATCAGGGGACGAGCAGTACTTC; CDR3: CASSLSGDEQYF
J: TRBJ2-3; V: TRBV3-1/TRBV3-2; D: TRBD2; size: NA; DNA: TGTGCCAGCAGCCCAGTTCTAGCGGGAGCTACTACGCAGTATTTT; CDR3: CASSPVLAGATTQYF
J: TRBJ2-3; V: TRBV7-2; D: NA; size: NA; DNA: TGTGCCAGCAGTTTTACAGGGTTGGTGTCAGATACGCAGTATTTT; CDR3: CASSFTGLVSDTQYF
J: TRBJ1-5; V: TRBV6-1; D: NA; size: NA; DNA: TGTGCCAGCAGTGATACAGGGCTGAATAGCAATCAGCCCCAGCATTTT; CDR3: CASSDTGLNSNQPQHF
J: TRBJ1-1; V: TRBV27; D: NA; size: NA; DNA: TGTGCCAGCAGTTTATTCCCAACCCGGGCTGAAGCTTTCTTT; CDR3: CASSLFPTRAEAFF
J: TRBJ2-7; V: TRBV5-1; D: NA; size: NA; DNA: TGCGCCAGCAGCTTGGATCCAGGCAGCTCCTACGAGCAGTACTTC; CDR3: CASSLDPGSSYEQYF
J: TRBJ2-1; V: TRBV4-1; D: NA; size: NA; DNA: TGCGCCAGCAGCTCTATTTCACTAGCAGTAAATGAGCAGTTCTTC; CDR3: CASSSISLAVNEQFF
J: TRBJ2-5; V: TRBV7-2; D: NA; size: NA; DNA: TGTGCCAGTCTTCTGAGGGGGTTAGAGACCCAGTACTTC; CDR3: CASLLRGLETQYF
J: TRBJ2-3; V: TRBV3-1/TRBV3-2; D: TRBD2; size: NA; DNA: TGTGCCAGCAGCCAATACAGGACTAGCGGGGGCACAGATACGCAGTATTTT; CDR3: CASSQYRTSGGTDTQYF
J: TRBJ1-1; V: TRBV7-2; D: NA; size: once; DNA: TGTGCCAGCAGCTCCAGGGTGAGCACTGAAGCTTTCTTT; CDR3: CASSSRVSTEAFF
J: TRBJ2-6; V: TRBV19; D: TRBD2; size: NA; DNA: TGTGCCAGTAGTTTTCGACTAGCGGGGCTCTCTGGGGCCAACGTCCTGACTTTC; CDR3: CASSFRLAGLSGANVLTF
J: TRBJ2-1; V: TRBV14; D: TRBD1; size: NA; DNA: TGTGCCAGCAGCCATCTCCGGGACAGGGCCAACAATGAGCAGTTCTTC; CDR3: CASSHLRDRANNEQFF
J: TRBJ1-2; V: TRBV12-3/TRBV12-4; D: NA; size: NA; DNA: TGTGCCAGCAGTGCCACCCTACGAGGTGGCTACACCTTC; CDR3: CASSATLRGGYTF
J: TRBJ1-5; V: TRBV20-1; D: TRBD1; size: NA; DNA: TGCAGTGCTAGTCAAGGGGGCAGGAGCAATCAGCCCCAGCATTTT; CDR3: CSASQGGRSNQPQHF
J: TRBJ1-3; V: TRBV30; D: NA; size: NA; DNA: TGTGCCTGGAGAGGGGGTGCCGGAAACACCATATATTTT; CDR3: CAWRGGAGNTIYF
J: TRBJ1-1; V: TRBV19; D: TRBD1; size: NA; DNA: TGTGCCAGTAGTGGTACAGGGGTGGGGACTGAAGCTTTCTTT; CDR3: CASSGTGVGTEAFF
J: TRBJ1-5; V: TRBV7-2; D: TRBD1; size: NA; DNA: TGTGCCAGCAGCTTGCAGACAGGGGGCTTTAGCAATCAGCCCCAGCATTTT; CDR3: CASSLQTGGFSNQPQHF
J: TRBJ2-1; V: TRBV19; D: NA; size: NA; DNA: TGTGCCAGTAGTACCCATAGCGGTGTACAGTTAAATGAGCAGTTCTTC; CDR3: CASSTHSGVQLNEQFF
J: TRBJ2-6; V: TRBV19; D: NA; size: NA; DNA: TGTGCCAGTAGTACCCTTTCAGGTACCCTCTCTGGGGCCAACGTCCTGACTTTC; CDR3: CASSTLSGTLSGANVLTF
J: TRBJ2-7; V: TRBV28; D: TRBD1; size: NA; DNA: TGTGCCAGCAGCAATGGGGCAGGGGGCAACTACGAGCAGTACTTC; CDR3: CASSNGAGGNYEQYF
J: TRBJ1-4; V: TRBV6-2/TRBV6-3; D: NA; size: NA; DNA: TGTGCCAGCAGTCGCCGGGACTCTGCAACTAATGAAAAACTGTTTTTT; CDR3: CASSRRDSATNEKLFF
J: TRBJ2-5; V: TRBV5-1; D: TRBD1; size: NA; DNA: TGCGCCAGCAGCGGCGCGCAGGGACAGGTTTGGGAGACCCAGTACTTC; CDR3: CASSGAQGQVWETQYF
J: TRBJ1-2; V: TRBV19; D: NA; size: NA; DNA: TGTGCCAGTGCCCCTGGGAGGGGTTCAGGTGGCTACACCTTC; CDR3: CASAPGRGSGGYTF
J: TRBJ1-5; V: TRBV7-2; D: NA; size: NA; DNA: TGTGCCAGCACTAGGGGATTTGGCAATCAGCCCCAGCATTTT; CDR3: CASTRGFGNQPQHF
J: TRBJ1-4; V: TRBV3-1/TRBV3-2; D: NA; size: NA; DNA: TGTGCCAGCAGCCAAAAGGGAGGAGGTGAAAAACTGTTTTTT; CDR3: CASSQKGGGEKLFF
J: TRBJ1-1; V: TRBV7-3; D: NA; size: NA; DNA: TGTGCCAGCAGCCCTACGGGGGGGAACACTGAAGCTTTCTTT; CDR3: CASSPTGGNTEAFF
J: TRBJ1-2; V: TRBV11-2; D: NA; size: NA; DNA: TGTGCCAGCAGCCCCCAGTCGACATTCAACTATGGCTACACCTTC; CDR3: CASSPQSTFNYGYTF
J: TRBJ1-1; V: TRBV5-5; D: TRBD1; size: NA; DNA: TGTGCCAGCAGCTGGGGGACAGCGAACACTGAAGCTTTCTTT; CDR3: CASSWGTANTEAFF
J: TRBJ1-6; V: TRBV7-2; D: NA; size: once; DNA: TGTGCCAGCAGCTTAGCGGCTGGCACAGGTTCACCCCTCCACTTT; CDR3: CASSLAAGTGSPLHF
J: TRBJ2-2; V: TRBV19; D: TRBD2; size: NA; DNA: TGTGCCAGTAGTGCAGACCCGGGACTAGCGGGCTCTACGAACACCGGGGAGCTGTTTTTT; CDR3: CASSADPGLAGSTNTGELFF
J: TRBJ1-2; V: TRBV7-3; D: NA; size: NA; DNA: TGTGCCAGCAGCCCGGACGGACTATATGGCTACACCTTC; CDR3: CASSPDGLYGYTF
J: TRBJ1-2; V: TRBV28; D: TRBD1; size: NA; DNA: TGTGCCAGCAGTTGGTCGACAGGGGGAGGGTATGGCTACACCTTC; CDR3: CASSWSTGGGYGYTF
J: TRBJ1-3; V: TRBV2; D: NA; size: NA; DNA: TGTGCCAGCAGTGAAGGGCAGGGAAACACCATATATTTT; CDR3: CASSEGQGNTIYF
J: TRBJ1-2; V: TRBV9; D: NA; size: NA; DNA: TGTGCCAGCAGCGTAAACAGCTATGGCTACACCTTC; CDR3: CASSVNSYGYTF
J: TRBJ2-2; V: TRBV14; D: NA; size: NA; DNA: TGTGCCAGCAGCCAAGTCGGGGGGCGGTCCGGGGAGCTGTTTTTT; CDR3: CASSQVGGRSGELFF
J: TRBJ1-3; V: TRBV10-3; D: TRBD1; size: NA; DNA: TGTGCCATCAGTCTCGGACAGGGAGGGGGCAACACCATATATTTT; CDR3: CAISLGQGGGNTIYF
J: TRBJ2-3; V: TRBV7-9; D: NA; size: NA; DNA: TGTGCCAGCAGCCGGCCTGGCGGGGGCACAGATACGCAGTATTTT; CDR3: CASSRPGGGTDTQYF
J: TRBJ2-7; V: TRBV5-1; D: NA; size: NA; DNA: TGCGCCAGCAGTTATACGGCTGAGACAGGAAGATACGAGCAGTACTTC; CDR3: CASSYTAETGRYEQYF
J: TRBJ2-3; V: TRBV18; D: NA; size: NA; DNA: TGTGCCAGCTCACCGGTCCGGGGAGATACGCAGTATTTT; CDR3: CASSPVRGDTQYF
J: TRBJ2-2; V: TRBV5-4; D: TRBD2; size: NA; DNA: TGTGCCAGCAGCTTGGGGGGCCTAGCGGGAAACACCGGGGAGCTGTTTTTT; CDR3: CASSLGGLAGNTGELFF
J: TRBJ2-2; V: TRBV19; D: TRBD1; size: NA; DNA: TGTGCCAGTAGCCTCCTTGGACAGGGGCGCACCGGGGAGCTGTTTTTT; CDR3: CASSLLGQGRTGELFF
J: TRBJ1-2; V: TRBV12-3/TRBV12-4; D: NA; size: NA; DNA: TGTGCCAGCATGGAGGGGCATGGCTACACCTTC; CDR3: CASMEGHGYTF